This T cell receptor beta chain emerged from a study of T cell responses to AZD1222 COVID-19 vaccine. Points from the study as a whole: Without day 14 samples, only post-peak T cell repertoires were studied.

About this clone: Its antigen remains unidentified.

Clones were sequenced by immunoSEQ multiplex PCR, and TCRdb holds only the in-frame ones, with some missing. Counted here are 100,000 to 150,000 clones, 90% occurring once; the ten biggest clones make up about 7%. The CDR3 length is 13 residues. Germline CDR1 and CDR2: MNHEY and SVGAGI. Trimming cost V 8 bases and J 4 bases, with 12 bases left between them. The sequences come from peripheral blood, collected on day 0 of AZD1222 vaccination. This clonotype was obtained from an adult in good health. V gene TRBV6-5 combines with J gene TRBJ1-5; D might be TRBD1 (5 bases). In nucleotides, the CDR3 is TGTGCCAGCGGGAGCCGGGGGAATCAGCCCCAGCATTTT. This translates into CASGSRGNQPQHF.